This T cell receptor beta chain was obtained from a study of blood T cell repertoires in COVID-19. Study at large: Some COVID-19 samples were acute and others convalescent; all came from the United States, Italy and Spain.

Each participant's cohort was designated according to participant-reported clinical history. Produced via immunoSEQ multiplex PCR; TCRdb's table is partial and in-frame only. The sample lists fewer than 400,000 clones; 87% were seen once. Germline values: CDR1 SGDLS, CDR2 YYNGEE. This CDR3 comprises 13 residues. Trimming pared 4 bases from V and 8 bases from J, leaving 12 bases between. The source is a woman aged 18-29 years who had recovered from COVID-19. This chain joins TRBV9 and TRBJ1-4, with a weak D call TRBD1 (5 bases). Material for sequencing was PBMCs or T cells enriched from blood (not recorded which). CDR3 bases: TGTGCCAGCAGCTCAGGGTCCGCGGAAAAACTGTTTTTT. Amino acid sequence: CASSSGSAEKLFF.